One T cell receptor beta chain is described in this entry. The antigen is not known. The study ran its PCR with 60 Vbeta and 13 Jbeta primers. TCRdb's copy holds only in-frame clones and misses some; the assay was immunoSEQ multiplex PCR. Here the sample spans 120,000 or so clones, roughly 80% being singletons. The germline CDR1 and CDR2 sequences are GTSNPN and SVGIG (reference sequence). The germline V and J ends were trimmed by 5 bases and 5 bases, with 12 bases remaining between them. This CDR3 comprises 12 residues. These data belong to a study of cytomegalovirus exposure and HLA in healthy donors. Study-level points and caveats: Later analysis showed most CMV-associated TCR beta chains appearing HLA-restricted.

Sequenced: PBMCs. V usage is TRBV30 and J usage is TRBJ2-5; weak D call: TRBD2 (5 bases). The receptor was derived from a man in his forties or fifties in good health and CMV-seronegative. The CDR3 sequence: CAWGGGGETQYF. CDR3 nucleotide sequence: TGTGCCTGGGGAGGCGGTGGGGAGACCCAGTACTTC. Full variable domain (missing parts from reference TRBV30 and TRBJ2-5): SQTIHQWPATLVQPVGSPLSLECTVEGTSNPNLYWYRQAAGRGLQLLFYSVGIGQISSEVPQNLSASRPQDRQFILSSKKLLLSDSGFYLCAWGGGGETQYFGPGTRLLVL.